This entry features one T cell receptor beta chain sequence. Its target antigen remains unknown. Base-call qualities are not available, and no considerably larger clone is one nucleotide away. This sample is part of a study of OX40 agonist ivuxolimab in advanced cancers. General notes on the study: Ivuxolimab was a fully human IgG2 agonistic monoclonal antibody targeting the costimulatory receptor OX40 (CD134). Intravenous ivuxolimab was administered to patients every 2 weeks at six dose levels: 0.01, 0.1, 0.3, 1.5, 3 and 10 mg/kg. Of the approximately 50 dose-escalation patients, hepatocellular carcinoma was present in around 20, melanoma in approximately 15, renal cell carcinoma in 9 and head and neck cancer in 9. In the dose-escalation cohort, 70% to 85% of patients were male, and the mean age was approximately 60 years with a range of roughly 20 to 80. Patients were allowed to have had prior anti-PD-1, anti-PD-L1 or anti-CTLA-4 therapy, and approximately 40% of the dose-escalation patients had been treated with checkpoint inhibitors. Partial responses occurred in three dose-escalation patients: two with cutaneous melanoma and one with hepatocellular carcinoma. Peripheral TCRbeta sequencing was intended to test whether TCR sequence diversity was altered and clonal T-cell expansion was caused by ivuxolimab. The monotherapy dose-escalation portion (N of about 49 patients) of the phase I ivuxolimab trial is reported in the paper. Overall study outcomes, separate from this receptor: At doses of 0.1 to 3.0 mg/kg, clonal expansion of both CD4+ and CD8+ T cells in blood was seen between baseline and week 6. In the 0.1-3.0 mg/kg groups, partial responders were among the patients with the lowest normalized peripheral clonal expansion, particularly in CD8+ T cells. The antigen specificity of the clonally expanded peripheral T cells was not determined. After ivuxolimab, expanded clones were on average more numerous among CD8+ T cells than among CD4+ T cells. Low levels of normalized T-cell clonal expansion were also seen in some patients who did not respond.

The trial excluded patients who had a history of autoimmune disease or who were on systemic immunosuppression. Peripheral blood for TCR sequencing was collected from all dose cohorts at baseline, on cycle 4 day 1, and on cycle 7 day 1. The samples were drawn from a first-in-human, open-label, multicenter phase I dose-escalation trial of ivuxolimab. Adults with locally advanced or metastatic head and neck squamous cell, hepatocellular, melanoma or renal cell carcinoma were enrolled in the trial. Before TCR sequencing, CD4+ T cells and CD8+ T cells were sorted from peripheral blood as separate populations. V lost 5 bases and J lost 4 bases, and the count of bases not matched to a germline gene is 9. Based on the germline V gene, the CDR1 and CDR2 sequences are SGHTA and FQGNSA. From its cysteine to its phenylalanine, the CDR3 spans 16 amino acids. Of all the DNA, just the CDR3 is kept, 48 bases in frame from base 1.

For sequencing of the TCRbeta CDR3 region, genomic DNA was extracted from the sorted cells. The immunoSEQ Assay was used for sequencing of TCRbeta CDR3 regions. The immuneACCESS repertoire file appears here via TCRdb, limited to in-frame rearrangements. These files lack a portion of the clones; in checked studies, under half of the deficit traces to unresolved V genes, and the cause of the others is not known. Counted in this sample were about 89,000 clones; roughly 90% of them appeared once. The ten largest clones take up 0.7% to 0.9% of the sample. The source material was CD4+ or CD8+ T cells sorted from blood, sampled in a trial of the OX40 agonist ivuxolimab. The clonotype was recovered from an adult with an advanced solid tumor such as melanoma, head and neck, liver or kidney cancer. This sequence uses TRBV7-2 and TRBJ1-3, with 9 bases in between that match TRBD1. The DNA sequence is TGTGCCAGCAGCCCCCACAGGGGGCTGGAAGGAAACACCATATATTTT. This is translated as CASSPHRGLEGNTIYF.